These 16 T cell receptor beta chains originate from one sample sequenced in a study of blood T cell repertoires in COVID-19. Clones were read by immunoSEQ multiplex PCR, and TCRdb kept only the in-frame ones, dropping some. The table shows about 180,000 clones, with over 70% occurring only once. Sequencing used peripheral blood. These TCRs come from a woman between 35 and 50 years old with COVID-19, enrolled during active disease.

V is TRBV6-5 and J is TRBJ2-5, with TRBD1 identical over 7 bases. The CDR3 covers 15 residues. The V segment lost 5 bases and the J segment 0 bases; nucleotides outside the gene matches: 6. CDR1 and CDR2 from the germline V gene are MNHEY and SVGAGI. The CDR3 region is CASSTMTGYQETQYF. CDR3 bases: TGTGCCAGCAGTACAATGACAGGGTACCAAGAGACCCAGTACTTC.

The genes are TRBV2 and TRBJ1-5; a possible D gene is TRBD1 (5 bases). CDR1 and CDR2 from the germline V gene are SNHLY and FYNNEI. CDR3 size: 14 residues. V dropped 7 bases and J dropped 0 bases, with 10 bases sitting between them. The CDR3 sequence: CASTRGHSNQPQHF. The DNA for the CDR3 is TGTGCCAGCACTAGGGGTCATAGCAATCAGCCCCAGCATTTT. The full variable domain, completed using reference TRBV2 and TRBJ1-5, is EPEVTQTPSHQVTQMGQEVILRCVPISNHLYFYWYRQILGQKVEFLVSFYNNEISEKSEIFDDQFSVERPDGSNFTLKIRSTKLEDSAMYFCASTRGHSNQPQHFGDGTRLSIL.

CDR3 coding DNA: TGTGCCAGCAGCCTGGGACACGCTAACTATGGCTACACCTTC. Amino acid sequence: CASSLGHANYGYTF. This chain connects TRBV13 to TRBJ1-2, with D tentatively TRBD1 (6 bases). CDR3 length equals 14 residues. CDR1 PRHDT and CDR2 FYEKMQ come from the germline V gene (reference sequence). V was clipped by 5 bases and J by 0 bases, with 10 bases between them.

The CDR3 bases are TGTGCCACCAGCAGAGATCGGGGGAGAGGGCGCACAGATACGCAGTATTTT. The encoded protein is CATSRDRGRGRTDTQYF. V and J are TRBV15 and TRBJ2-3; TRBD2 might be the D (6 bases). Germline CDR1 and CDR2: LNHNV and YYDKDF (reference sequence). The length of the CDR3 is 17 residues. The V end was cut by 0 bases, the J end by 1 base, with 14 bases between.

The J gene is TRBJ2-7, the V gene TRBV6-5, with D possibly TRBD2 on 5 matching bases. Trimming pared 6 bases from V and 3 bases from J, leaving 9 bases between. Germline V gene lookup returns CDR1 MNHEY and CDR2 SVGAGI. This CDR3 region has 12 residues. DNA for the CDR3: TGTGCCAGCAGCCGCACTAGCTACGAGCAGTACTTC. Translated: CASSRTSYEQYF.

The gene calls are TRBV6-2 or TRBV6-3 and TRBJ2-1; D gene ambiguous. V lost 0 bases and J 9 bases, leaving 9 bases between the germline ends. The germline V gene encodes CDR1 MNHEY and CDR2 SVGEGT. The CDR3 consists of 13 residues. CDR3 in amino acids: CASSYSFQSEQFF. In nucleotides, the CDR3 is TGTGCCAGCAGTTACTCGTTCCAGTCTGAGCAGTTCTTC.

J is TRBJ1-5 and V is TRBV7-2; D may be TRBD1 (5 bases). The V and J ends lost 5 bases and 6 bases respectively, with 11 bases between them. Germline lookup yields CDR1 SGHTA and CDR2 FQGNSA. The CDR3 length is 13 residues. CDR3 coding DNA: TGTGCCAGCAGCCAGGGCTTGGGTCAGCCCCAGCATTTT. It yields the protein CASSQGLGQPQHF. Combining the CDR3 with reference TRBV7-2 and TRBJ1-5 gives the whole variable domain GAGVSQSPSNKVTEKGKDVELRCDPISGHTALYWYRQSLGQGLEFLIYFQGNSAPDKSGLPSDRFSAERTGGSVSTLTIQRTQQEDSAVYLCASSQGLGQPQHFGDGTRLSIL.

The V and J genes are TRBV11-2 and TRBJ1-1; no clear D gene. V was trimmed by 6 bases and J by 2 bases, leaving 13 bases between them. The CDR3 runs 14 residues. From germline, CDR1 is SGHAT and CDR2 FQNNGV. The CDR3 sequence is CASRLTATNTEAFF. CDR3 sequence (DNA): TGTGCCAGCAGACTTACCGCTACCAACACTGAAGCTTTCTTT.

This chain uses TRBV27 with TRBJ2-1, with D perhaps TRBD2 (5 bases). Germline CDR1 is MNHEY and CDR2 is SMNVEV (reference sequence). The CDR3 contains 16 residues. V was trimmed by 0 bases and J by 1 base, leaving 10 bases between them. CDR3: CASSLSLGESYNEQFF. For the CDR3, the DNA is TGTGCCAGCAGTTTATCTTTGGGAGAATCCTACAATGAGCAGTTCTTC.

V usage is TRBV6-5 and J usage is TRBJ1-3; unclear D gene. This CDR3 region has 16 residues. CDR1 is MNHEY and CDR2 is SVGAGI in the germline V gene. V was shortened by 0 bases and J by 0 bases, with 9 bases between the two germline ends. The CDR3 protein is CASSYSARSSGNTIYF. The CDR3 region has the DNA TGTGCCAGCAGTTACTCGGCACGAAGCTCTGGAAACACCATATATTTT.

The chain uses TRBV4-1 and TRBJ2-1, with TRBD2 matching over 7 bases. The CDR3 consists of 13 residues. The trim removed 1 base at V and 8 bases at J, leaving 2 bases unmatched. In germline, CDR1 is MGHRA, CDR2 YSYEKL. Written as DNA, the CDR3 is TGCGCCAGCAGCCAAGGGGGGGGTGATGAGCAGTTCTTC. Protein: CASSQGGGDEQFF.

A single count supports this clone. The rearrangement joins TRBV3-1 (or the pseudogene TRBV3-2) to TRBJ1-3; 11 nucleotides align to TRBD1. Looked up from germline, CDR1 is LGHDT and CDR2 is YNNKEL (reference sequence). CDR3 length: 16 amino acids. The J segment lost 8 bases and the V segment lost 4 bases, leaving 10 bases of the junction unmatched. The DNA for the CDR3 is TGTGCCAGCAGCCGAGAAACGGGACAGGGGGTTTACACCATATATTTT. Protein sequence: CASSRETGQGVYTIYF.

This sequence joins TRBV5-6 and TRBJ1-5; D might be TRBD1 (5 bases). Trimming took 1 base from V and 6 from J, leaving 11 bases between them. The germline V gene has CDR1 SGHDT and CDR2 YYEEEE. The CDR3 runs 14 residues. The CDR3 DNA reads as TGTGCCAGCAGCTTGAAACAGGAGATTCAGCCCCAGCATTTT. Protein sequence: CASSLKQEIQPQHF.

The V call is TRBV7-2, the J call TRBJ1-5; TRBD1 matches at 7 bases. V dropped 1 base and J dropped 4; count of bases not matched to a gene: 4. Germline-derived CDR1 and CDR2 are SGHTA and FQGNSA. The CDR3 is 15 amino acids. For the CDR3, the DNA is TGTGCCAGCAGCTTAGGCAGGGGGGAAAATCAGCCCCAGCATTTT. It translates to CASSLGRGENQPQHF.

The chain recombines TRBV27 with TRBJ1-5, with D possibly TRBD1 on 5 matching bases. Germline V CDR1 and CDR2: MNHEY, SMNVEV (reference sequence). Trimming cost V 6 bases and J 3 bases, with 21 bases left between them. The CDR3 sequence is 17 residues long. The CDR3 region has the DNA TGTGCCAGCAGGGGGGGGGACGGGGCAGGCCTCAATCAGCCCCAGCATTTT. Amino acid sequence: CASRGGDGAGLNQPQHF.

The chain links TRBV10-1 to TRBJ1-5; D perhaps matches TRBD1 (5 bases). V dropped 4 bases and J dropped 7 bases, with 11 bases sitting between them. The CDR3 contains 13 residues. In germline, CDR1 is WNHNN, CDR2 SYGVQD (reference sequence). CDR3 sequence (DNA): TGCGCCAGCAGTGCCGGGACTCCGCAGCCCCAGCATTTT. It codes for CASSAGTPQPQHF.